Each of the 7 T cell receptor beta chains below was sequenced from the same sample in a study of T cells after yellow fever vaccination. TCRdb re-analysed the 5' RACE reads in MiXCR, keeping a single row per CDR3 protein. The sample yields more than 350,000 distinct CDR3 sequences, approximately 10% seen once. The input for sequencing was PBMCs, taken on the day of the first yellow fever vaccination. The source is a man between 18 and 35 years old who received the YFV17D yellow fever vaccine.

The J gene is TRBJ1-5, the V gene TRBV19; the D is unclear. CDR1 is LNHDA and CDR2 is SQIVND in the germline V gene (reference sequence). V was clipped by 2 bases and J by 7 bases, with 9 bases between them. The CDR3 consists of 13 residues. This CDR3 reads CASSILGGQPQHF. The CDR3 nucleotides read TGTGCCAGTAGTATACTAGGTGGGCAGCCCCAGCATTTT.

In its sample, this clonotype was seen a few times. The chain is built from TRBV19 and TRBJ1-1; the D gene is possibly TRBD1 (5 bases). V lost 7 bases to trimming and J lost 12 bases, with 18 bases between them. The CDR3 consists of 12 residues. Per germline, CDR1 LNHDA and CDR2 SQIVND (reference sequence). In DNA, the CDR3 is TGTGCCAGTACCCCTCAGGGAACGATACCTTTCTTT. Residues: CASTPQGTIPFF.

This clonotype has ten or more counts. The chain combines TRBV7-9 with TRBJ2-3; 7 bases are a match to TRBD2. After removal of 4 bases from V and 3 bases from J, the junction contained 7 bases not matched to a gene. The CDR3 contains 15 residues. Germline loops: CDR1 SEHNR, CDR2 FQNEAQ (reference sequence). This chain's CDR3 is CASSWSSGITDTQYF. In nucleotides, the CDR3 is TGTGCCAGCAGCTGGTCTAGCGGCATTACAGATACGCAGTATTTT.

This clonotype was observed a few times. The chain carries TRBV5-5 and TRBJ1-1; D is ambiguous. The CDR3 consists of 15 residues. Per germline, CDR1 SGHKS and CDR2 YYEKEE (reference sequence). The V end was cut by 1 base, the J end by 1 base, with 11 bases between. CDR3 in amino acids: CASSLLRIQNTEAFF. CDR3 DNA: TGTGCCAGCAGCTTGTTGAGGATTCAGAACACTGAAGCTTTCTTT.

The chain employs TRBV20-1 and TRBJ1-5, with 7 positions matching TRBD1. CDR1 is DFQATT, CDR2 SNEGSKA, per germline (reference sequence). This CDR3 has 13 residues. The V and J ends lost 3 bases and 6 bases, in that order; junction bases with no gene match: 5. The CDR3 sequence: CSARLGGGQPQHF. The CDR3 region has the DNA TGCAGTGCTAGGTTAGGGGGCGGTCAGCCCCAGCATTTT.

The sample holds one count of this clonotype. A read error may account for a junction end that differs from germline. The V and J genes are TRBV28 and TRBJ2-1; maybe TRBD2 (5 bases). The germline V gene encodes CDR1 MDHEN and CDR2 SYDVKM. The CDR3 runs 13 residues. The CDR3 nucleotides are TGTACCAGCAGCCGACCTACTAGCAATGAGCAGTTCTTC. Residues: CTSSRPTSNEQFF.

This clonotype was counted many times. The genes are TRBV5-6 and TRBJ2-1; no reliable D call. The V and J ends lost 2 bases and 7 bases respectively, with 16 bases between them. The CDR3 contains 15 residues. Looked up from germline, CDR1 is SGHDT and CDR2 is YYEEEE. The CDR3 nucleotides read TGTGCCAGCAGCTTTGAGGAGTATAGCCCAAATGAGCAGTTCTTC. This codes for CASSFEEYSPNEQFF.